This T cell receptor (beta chain) was identified during a study of T cells after yellow fever vaccination. Study-wide results and limits: The presence of abundant clonotypes contaminating from the bulk population was possible in FACS-sorted repertoires. Weaker, the secondary response peaked sooner, at day 5 versus 15. The CD4 and CD8 compartments had a small share of their clonotypes in common.

The study made its TCR cDNA through 5'RACE template switching. That step introduced a universal primer site along with UMIs. Via MiXCR, TCRdb re-called the 5' RACE reads, giving one row per CDR3 protein. Of approximately 550,000 distinct CDR3 sequences in the sample, less than 20% were seen once. In regard to this clonotype: Its specificity is not known.

This CDR3 contains 17 residues. Germline V CDR1 and CDR2: SGHTA, FQGNSA. Trimming removed 5 bases from V and 4 bases from J; junction bases left unmatched: 11. This chain links TRBV7-2 with TRBJ2-3, with TRBD2 identical over 11 bases. This specimen consisted of PBMCs, obtained 15 days after the yellow fever booster vaccination. The source of this sequence is a young man who received the YFV17D yellow fever vaccine. The CDR3 DNA follows: TGTGCCAGCAGCGGCGGGAGTAGCGGGAGGGCGCCAGATACGCAGTATTTT. Translated: CASSGGSSGRAPDTQYF.